The TCR beta chain under discussion was sequenced for a study of shared T cell receptors in the human thymus. Sequencing was performed with immunoSEQ multiplex PCR; in TCRdb, only in-frame clones are kept and a portion is missing. Here the sample spans hundreds of thousands of clones, around 87% being singletons. Germline assignment: CDR1 KGHSH and CDR2 LQKENI. The V gene lost 1 base and the J gene lost 8 bases, with 26 bases spanning the gap. The CDR3 is 18 amino acids. These same records also appear under a second study, on human thymus T cells. That source notes: Healthy Finnish infants undergoing corrective surgery for congenital heart defects were the donors. Corrective cardiac surgery supplied the resected thymus tissue. Blood and thymic repertoires both appeared biased in V and J gene usage. The related literature has documented a marked overlap of thymic repertoires among unrelated individuals.

Specimen: thymocytes. This chain joins TRBV18 and TRBJ1-1, with a possible D match to TRBD1 (5 bases). The source is a boy younger than two with a congenital heart defect. For the CDR3, the DNA is TGTGCCAGCTCACCACGCTGGCAGGGAAGCGATCGGGTCCGGGAAGCTTTCTTT. As protein: CASSPRWQGSDRVREAFF.